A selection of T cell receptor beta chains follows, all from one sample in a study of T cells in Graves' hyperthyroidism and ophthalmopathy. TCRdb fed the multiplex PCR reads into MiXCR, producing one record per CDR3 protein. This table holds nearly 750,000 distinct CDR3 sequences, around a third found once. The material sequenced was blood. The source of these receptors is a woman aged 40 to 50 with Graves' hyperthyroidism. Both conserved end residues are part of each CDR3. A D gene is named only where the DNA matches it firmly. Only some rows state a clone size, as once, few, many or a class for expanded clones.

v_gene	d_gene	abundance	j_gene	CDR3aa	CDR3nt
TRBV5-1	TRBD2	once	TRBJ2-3	CASSLAGENTDTQYF	TGCGCCAGCAGCCTAGCGGGGGAAAACACAGATACGCAGTATTTT
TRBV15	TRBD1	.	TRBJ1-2	CASSPPSTGGDGYTF	TGTGCCAGCTCACCACCGTCGACAGGGGGCGATGGCTACACCTTC
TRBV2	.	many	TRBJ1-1	CASSEARFTEAFF	TGTGCCAGCAGTGAAGCGCGGTTCACTGAAGCTTTCTTT
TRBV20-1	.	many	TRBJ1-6	CSARDGSNSPLHF	TGCAGTGCTAGAGATGGCAGTAATTCACCCCTCCACTTT
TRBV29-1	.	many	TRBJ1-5	CSAMAGSNQPQHF	TGCAGCGCCATGGCGGGGAGCAATCAGCCCCAGCATTTT
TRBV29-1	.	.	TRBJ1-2	CSVDDGVDEQSYGYTF	TGCAGCGTTGACGACGGGGTAGATGAGCAGTCCTATGGCTACACCTTC
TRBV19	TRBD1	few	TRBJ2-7	CASSIPGTGFYEQYF	TGTGCCAGTAGTATCCCGGGGACAGGGTTCTACGAGCAGTACTTC
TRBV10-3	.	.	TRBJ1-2	CAISGGHNYGYTF	TGTGCCATCAGTGGGGGGCATAACTATGGCTACACCTTC
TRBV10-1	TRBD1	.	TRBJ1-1	CASSEYWDRNTEAFF	TGCGCCAGCAGTGAGTACTGGGACAGAAACACTGAAGCTTTCTTT
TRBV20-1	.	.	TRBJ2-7	CSAPRGGSSYEQYF	TGCAGTGCTCCCCGGGGCGGGTCCTCCTACGAGCAGTACTTC
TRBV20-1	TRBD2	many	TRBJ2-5	CSAEAGGWGETQYF	TGCAGTGCTGAAGCGGGGGGATGGGGAGAGACCCAGTACTTC
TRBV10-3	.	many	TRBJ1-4	CAISETGILEKLFF	TGTGCCATCAGTGAGACAGGCATTCTTGAAAAACTGTTTTTT
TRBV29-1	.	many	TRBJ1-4	CSVGREDEKLFF	TGCAGCGTTGGCAGGGAAGATGAAAAACTGTTTTTT
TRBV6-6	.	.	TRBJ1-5	CATNSGVNQPQHF	TGTGCCACCAATTCAGGGGTCAATCAGCCCCAGCATTTT
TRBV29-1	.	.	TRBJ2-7	CSVDKGGYEQYF	TGCAGCGTTGACAAGGGCGGCTACGAGCAGTACTTC
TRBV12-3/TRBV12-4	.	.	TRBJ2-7	CASRQGSSYEQYF	TGTGCCAGCAGACAGGGAAGCTCCTACGAGCAGTACTTC
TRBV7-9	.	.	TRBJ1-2	CASSSRLGWDYGYTF	TGTGCCAGCAGCTCCCGGCTGGGCTGGGACTATGGCTACACCTTC
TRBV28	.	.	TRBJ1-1	CASSLHRPNTEAFF	TGTGCCAGCAGTCTTCATCGTCCGAACACTGAAGCTTTCTTT
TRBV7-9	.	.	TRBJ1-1	CASSRDSLYTEAFF	TGTGCCAGCAGCCGCGACAGCCTTTACACTGAAGCTTTCTTT
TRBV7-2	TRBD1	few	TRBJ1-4	CASSNGAGTGGEKLFF	TGTGCCAGCAGCAACGGAGCCGGGACAGGGGGGGAAAAACTGTTTTTT
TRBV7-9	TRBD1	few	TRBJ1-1	CASSFAGGSTEAFF	TGTGCCAGCAGCTTCGCAGGGGGCTCGACTGAAGCTTTCTTT
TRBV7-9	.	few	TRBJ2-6	CASSFQLAGAFSGANVLTF	TGTGCCAGCAGCTTTCAATTGGCAGGGGCTTTCTCTGGGGCCAACGTCCTGACTTTC
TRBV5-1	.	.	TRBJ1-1	CASSVTVGNEAFF	TGCGCCAGCAGCGTGACCGTAGGAAATGAAGCTTTCTTT
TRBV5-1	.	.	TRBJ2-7	CASSLAGEALYEQYF	TGCGCCAGCAGCTTGGCAGGGGAGGCCCTCTACGAGCAGTACTTC
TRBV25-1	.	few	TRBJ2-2	CASSGRVPGELFF	TGTGCCAGCAGTGGAAGGGTACCCGGGGAGCTGTTTTTT
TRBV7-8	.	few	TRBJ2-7	CASSLVRTGGTSGSREQYF	TGTGCCAGCAGCTTAGTCCGGACAGGGGGTACTAGCGGGAGTAGGGAGCAGTACTTC
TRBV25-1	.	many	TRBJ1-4	CASSESPVRNEKLFF	TGTGCCAGCAGTGAATCGCCGGTCCGAAATGAAAAACTGTTTTTT
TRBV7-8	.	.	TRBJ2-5	CASSLQGFRETQYF	TGTGCCAGCAGCCTACAGGGTTTTCGAGAGACCCAGTACTTC
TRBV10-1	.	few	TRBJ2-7	CASSESRGSHYEQYF	TGCGCCAGCAGTGAGTCTAGGGGGTCTCACTACGAGCAGTACTTC
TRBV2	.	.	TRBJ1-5	CASSPGSGDYQPQHF	TGTGCCAGCAGCCCCGGTTCAGGGGATTATCAGCCCCAGCATTTT
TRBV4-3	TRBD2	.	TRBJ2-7	CASSQDRLAGLEQYF	TGCGCCAGCAGCCAAGATAGGCTAGCGGGACTTGAGCAGTACTTC
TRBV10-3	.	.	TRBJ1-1	CANSGQNTEAFF	TGTGCCAACAGTGGACAGAACACTGAAGCTTTCTTT
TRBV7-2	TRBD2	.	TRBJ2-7	CASSPETGTSGYEQYF	TGTGCCAGCAGCCCCGAAACCGGGACTAGCGGATACGAGCAGTACTTC
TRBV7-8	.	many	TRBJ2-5	CASSTPGGAYQETQYF	TGTGCCAGCAGCACACCCGGAGGGGCGTACCAAGAGACCCAGTACTTC
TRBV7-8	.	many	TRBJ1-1	CASSQQGGRYTEAFF	TGTGCCAGCAGCCAACAAGGGGGGAGATACACTGAAGCTTTCTTT
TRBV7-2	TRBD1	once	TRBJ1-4	CASSLGGTGGESNEKLFF	TGTGCCAGCAGCTTAGGTGGGACAGGGGGCGAGTCTAATGAAAAACTGTTTTTT
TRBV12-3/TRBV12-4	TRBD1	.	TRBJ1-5	CASRGGQGSQHF	TGTGCCAGCAGGGGAGGACAGGGGTCCCAGCATTTT
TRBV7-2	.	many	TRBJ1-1	CASSLVGAEAFF	TGTGCCAGCAGCTTAGTGGGGGCTGAAGCTTTCTTT
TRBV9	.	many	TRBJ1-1	CASSVVPGNTEAFF	TGTGCCAGCAGCGTGGTACCAGGGAACACTGAAGCTTTCTTT